This T cell receptor beta chain stems from a study of shared clonotypes between healthy human individuals (dated by TCRdb to between 2020 and 2021). For the wider study: The cohort comprised two women and three men aged 18 to 49 years. For each donor, three plates each were used for CD4 naive and CD4 memory, two plates were used for CD8 naive, and one plate was used for CD8 memory. The study deeply sequenced blood TCR repertoires of five healthy adults to estimate repertoire size and the extent of clonotype sharing between individuals. To increase sequencing depth and limit assay-specific biases, different laboratories used diverse techniques to prepare libraries and sequence TCR repertoires. Per donor, leukapheresis produced somewhere between about 0.9 and 9.5 billion PBMCs.

Study-level results and caveats: Pairwise subsampling indicated that sequencing depth was expected to affect the degree of clonotype sharing among donors. Even with the large sequencing depth, rarefaction of the sorted-subset datasets indicated that sequencing was incomplete. Sampling was limited to blood, and TCR repertoires in tissue likely differ from TCR repertoires in blood. Because the study included a small number of donors, the genetic and exposure-history diversity represented was limited. Estimated clonotype richness was generally larger for naive than for memory subsets. Sharing across several donors was observed for roughly 5% of naive CD4, around 3.5% of naive CD8, about 2.3% of memory CD4, and over 0.3% of memory CD8 clonotypes. Compared with non-shared clonotypes, the clonotypes found in all four sorted-subset donors had higher generation probabilities.

Donors were healthy HIV-negative adults with no recently reported acute infections or vaccinations. All donors were Caucasian adults living in Nashville, Tennessee, USA. CD4+ T cells were enriched by magnetic negative selection; naive cells were then positively selected on CD45RA, and the negative fraction formed the memory subset. Blood was obtained by leukapheresis, after which PBMCs were separated by Ficoll-Histopaque density gradient centrifugation and cryopreserved in liquid nitrogen vapor phase. Purity and quantity of every magnetically sorted T cell population were checked by analytical flow cytometry. From each sorted fraction, genomic DNA was isolated and quantified by UV absorbance on a Nanodrop 2000c. On this clone itself: Its specific antigen is unknown. No base qualities exist here, and no much larger clone lies one base off it.

As encoded in the germline V gene (reference sequence), CDR1 is MNHEY while CDR2 is SMNVEV. Including cysteine and phenylalanine, the CDR3 has 14 amino acids. Only the CDR3 portion is preserved as DNA: 42 bases, with reading frame beginning at the first base. The V and J ends are trimmed by 3 bases and 13 bases, leaving 16 bases between them. Using the deep immunoSEQ assay, TCR CDR3 regions were amplified from genomic DNA by multiplex PCR. For each cell subset, the extracted genomic DNA was distributed evenly across all wells of several immunoSEQ 96-well plates, and each plate served as one replicate. For sorted subsets, around 200 ng genomic DNA, equal to 30,000 or so T cell genomes, was loaded into each replicate PCR. Purified libraries were quantified with a Qubit 3.0 fluorometer, sized on a Bioanalyzer 2100, and re-quantified with the KAPA Library Quantification kit. Every immunoSEQ 96-well plate was sequenced on a dedicated single-read 150-cycle Illumina NextSeq 550 flow cell. As for how the authors treated the data: Because only junctional sequences without quality scores were contained in the immunoSEQ output, filtering matching that applied to full-length reads could not be performed. To assign V/J genes and CDR3, sequences were annotated using PyIR, a Python wrapper for IgBLAST v1.9, with IMGT germline references. Reads with weak V/J assignments (E-value above 1e-6), missing CDR3, stop codons, out-of-frame junctions, or ambiguous translated residues were removed. V3J clonotypes were defined as sequences sharing the same inferred V gene, J gene, and CDR3 amino acid sequence. Percentage overlap between repertoires was computed as shared unique clonotypes divided by the size of the smaller repertoire. Three approaches were used to assess repertoire richness: RTK rarefaction, the Chao1 estimator, and Recon v2.1 estimates of unobserved clonotypes. OLGA was used to compute generation probabilities for all TCRbeta clonotypes that the gDNA method yielded from four donors. TCRdb holds this immuneACCESS table with in-frame rearrangements only. Some clones are missing; in checked studies, unresolved V genes explain under half, and the rest has no known cause. The V and J calls and clone size come from that table; D and trimming were worked out from the DNA. For this sample the table gives roughly 2 million clones, of which 85% to 95% were detected only once. Of the sample, about 0.13% falls within the top ten clones.

Sequencing was done on a sample of naive CD4+ T cells sorted from blood. The cell subset or site label for this specimen denotes: CD45RA+ positively selected. The TCR was taken from a man younger than 35 in good health. The chain was built from TRBV27 and TRBJ1-6; the D gene is unclear. The nucleotides read TGTGCCAGCAGTTTCGGGCAGGTGGGAGGGCCCCTCCACTTT. Translated, this is CASSFGQVGGPLHF.